Many counts were recorded for the clone carrying this T cell receptor beta chain. What it binds is unknown. This entry is derived from a study of T cells in Graves' hyperthyroidism and ophthalmopathy. General study results and limits: Model-based prediction identified ophthalmopathy a median around 6.5 months prior to its onset. From stable hyperthyroidism, ophthalmopathy was separated by a 13 V-J model.

Using RNA transcripts as the source, TCR beta CDR3 regions were amplified. A first-round RT-PCR of the TCR CDR3 used the HTBI primer set. MiXCR, run by TCRdb on the multiplex PCR reads, gives a single entry per CDR3 protein. The sample has more than 550,000 distinct CDR3 sequences, around a sixth seen once. The CDR3 loop spans 14 amino acids. The germline gives CDR1 SEHNR, CDR2 FQNEAQ (reference sequence). The ends were cut back, 5 bases at V and 4 bases at J, with 12 bases in the middle. The receptor comes from a man aged 45-65 years with Graves' hyperthyroidism. V gene TRBV7-9 combines with J gene TRBJ1-5; D not resolved. The sequenced sample consisted of blood. The CDR3 region has the DNA TGTGCCAGCAGCCAAGGGAGGTTGAATCAGCCCCAGCATTTT. Amino acids: CASSQGRLNQPQHF.